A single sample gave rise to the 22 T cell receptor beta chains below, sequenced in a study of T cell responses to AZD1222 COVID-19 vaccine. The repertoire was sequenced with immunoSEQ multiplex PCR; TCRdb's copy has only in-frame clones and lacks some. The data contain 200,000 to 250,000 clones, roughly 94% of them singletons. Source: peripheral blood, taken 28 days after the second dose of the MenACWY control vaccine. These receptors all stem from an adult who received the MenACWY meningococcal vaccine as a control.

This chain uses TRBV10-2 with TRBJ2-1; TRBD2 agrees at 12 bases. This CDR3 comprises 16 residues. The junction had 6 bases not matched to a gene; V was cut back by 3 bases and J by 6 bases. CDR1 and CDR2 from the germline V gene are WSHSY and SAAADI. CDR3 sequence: CASSDPGLAGINEQFF. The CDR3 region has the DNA TGCGCCAGCAGTGACCCTGGACTAGCGGGGATCAATGAGCAGTTCTTC.

The CDR3 nucleotides are TGTGCCAGCAGTCCGACAGGGGGCAGGTCGGGAACTAATGAAAAACTGTTTTTT. Amino acid sequence: CASSPTGGRSGTNEKLFF. The genes are TRBV28 and TRBJ1-4; 10 bases line up with TRBD1. Losses at the gene ends were 5 bases for V and 1 base for J; bases not matched to a gene: 10. Germline V lookup: CDR1 MDHEN, CDR2 SYDVKM. There are 18 residues in the CDR3. Using reference TRBV28 and TRBJ1-4 for the parts outside the CDR3, the full variable domain is DVKVTQSSRYLVKRTGEKVFLECVQDMDHENMFWYRQDPGLGLRLIYFSYDVKMKEKGDIPEGYSVSREKKERFSLILESASTNQTSMYLCASSPTGGRSGTNEKLFFGSGTQLSVL.

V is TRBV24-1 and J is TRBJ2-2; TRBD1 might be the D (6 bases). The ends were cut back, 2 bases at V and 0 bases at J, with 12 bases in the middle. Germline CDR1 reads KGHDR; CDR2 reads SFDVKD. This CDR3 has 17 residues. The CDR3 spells CATSDSGRTANTGELFF. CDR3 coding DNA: TGTGCCACCAGTGATTCAGGACGGACAGCGAACACCGGGGAGCTGTTTTTT.

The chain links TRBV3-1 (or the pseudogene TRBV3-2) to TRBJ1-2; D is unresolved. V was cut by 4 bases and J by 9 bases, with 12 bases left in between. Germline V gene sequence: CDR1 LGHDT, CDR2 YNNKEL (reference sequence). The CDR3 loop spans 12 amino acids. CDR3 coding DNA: TGTGCCAGCAGCCCTGGACCCGGGAGCTACACCTTC. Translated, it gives CASSPGPGSYTF.

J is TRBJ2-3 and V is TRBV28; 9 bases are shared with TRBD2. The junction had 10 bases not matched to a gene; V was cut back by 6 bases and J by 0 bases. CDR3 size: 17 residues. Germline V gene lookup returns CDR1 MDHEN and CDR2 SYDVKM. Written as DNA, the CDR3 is TGTGCCAGCAGAGATGCGGGACTAGCCCCTAGCACAGATACGCAGTATTTT. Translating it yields CASRDAGLAPSTDTQYF.

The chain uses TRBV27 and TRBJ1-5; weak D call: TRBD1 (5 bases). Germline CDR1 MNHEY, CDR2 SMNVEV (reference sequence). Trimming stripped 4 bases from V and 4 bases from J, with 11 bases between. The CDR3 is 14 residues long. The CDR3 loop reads CASSYQGGNQPQHF. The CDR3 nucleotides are TGTGCCAGCAGTTATCAGGGCGGGAATCAGCCCCAGCATTTT.

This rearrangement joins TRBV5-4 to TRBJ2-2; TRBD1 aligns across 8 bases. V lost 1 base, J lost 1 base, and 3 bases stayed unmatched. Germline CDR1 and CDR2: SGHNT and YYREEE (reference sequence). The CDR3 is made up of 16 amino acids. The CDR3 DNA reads TGTGCCAGCAGCTTGTACGGACAGGGGAACACCGGGGAGCTGTTTTTT. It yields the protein CASSLYGQGNTGELFF.

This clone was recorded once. The CDR3 protein is CASSPISTEDSNQPQHF. CDR3 nucleotide sequence: TGTGCCAGCTCACCAATATCGACAGAAGATAGCAATCAGCCCCAGCATTTT. The chain links TRBV18 to TRBJ1-5, with a possible D match to TRBD1 (5 bases). This CDR3 contains 17 residues. V shed 2 bases and J shed 0 bases, with 14 bases lying between them. CDR1 and CDR2 (germline): KGHSH, LQKENI.

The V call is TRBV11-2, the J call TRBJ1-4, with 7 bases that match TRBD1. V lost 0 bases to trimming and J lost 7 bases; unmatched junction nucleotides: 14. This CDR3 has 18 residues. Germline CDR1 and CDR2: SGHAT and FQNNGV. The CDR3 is CASSLDRGGEGASEKLFF. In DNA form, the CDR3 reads TGTGCCAGCAGCTTAGACAGGGGGGGGGAAGGTGCGAGTGAAAAACTGTTTTTT.

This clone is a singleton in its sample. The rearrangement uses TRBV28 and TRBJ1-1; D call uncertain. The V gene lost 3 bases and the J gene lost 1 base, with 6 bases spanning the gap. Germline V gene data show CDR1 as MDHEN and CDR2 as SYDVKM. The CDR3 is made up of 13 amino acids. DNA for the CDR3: TGTGCCAGCAGTTTTCGGGGGAACACTGAAGCTTTCTTT. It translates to CASSFRGNTEAFF.

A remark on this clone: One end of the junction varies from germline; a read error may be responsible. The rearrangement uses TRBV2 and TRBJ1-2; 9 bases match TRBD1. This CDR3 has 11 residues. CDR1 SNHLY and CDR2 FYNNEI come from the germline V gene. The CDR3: CASGLRDRDVF. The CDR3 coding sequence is TGTGCCAGCGGTCTACGGGACAGGGACGTCTTC.

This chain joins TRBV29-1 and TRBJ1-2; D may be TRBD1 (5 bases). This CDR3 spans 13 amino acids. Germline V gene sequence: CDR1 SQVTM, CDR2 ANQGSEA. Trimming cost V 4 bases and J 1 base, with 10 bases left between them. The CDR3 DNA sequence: TGCAGCGTTGTCGGGGCGATTAACTATGGCTACACCTTC. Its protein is CSVVGAINYGYTF.

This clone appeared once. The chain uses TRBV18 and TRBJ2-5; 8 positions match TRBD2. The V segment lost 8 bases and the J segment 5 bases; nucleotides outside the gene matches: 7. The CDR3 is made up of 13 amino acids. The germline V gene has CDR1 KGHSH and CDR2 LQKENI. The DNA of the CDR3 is TGTGCCAGCACCGCCCGGGAGGGTGAGACCCAGTACTTC. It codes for CASTAREGETQYF.

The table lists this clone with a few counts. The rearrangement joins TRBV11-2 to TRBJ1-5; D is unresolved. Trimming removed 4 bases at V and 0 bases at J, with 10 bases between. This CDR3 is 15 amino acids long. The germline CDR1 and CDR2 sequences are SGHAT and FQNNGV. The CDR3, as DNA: TGTGCCAGCAGCTCGACGGAGGATAGCAATCAGCCCCAGCATTTT. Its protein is CASSSTEDSNQPQHF. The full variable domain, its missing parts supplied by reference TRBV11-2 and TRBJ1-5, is EAGVAQSPRYKIIEKRQSVAFWCNPISGHATLYWYQQILGQGPKLLIQFQNNGVVDDSQLPKDRFSAERLKGVDSTLKIQPAKLEDSAVYLCASSSTEDSNQPQHFGDGTRLSIL.

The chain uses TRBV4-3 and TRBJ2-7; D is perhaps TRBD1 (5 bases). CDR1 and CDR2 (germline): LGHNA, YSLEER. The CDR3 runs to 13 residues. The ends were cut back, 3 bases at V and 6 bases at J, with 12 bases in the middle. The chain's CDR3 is CASSHSTGREQYF. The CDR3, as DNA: TGCGCCAGCAGCCACTCCACAGGTCGCGAGCAGTACTTC.

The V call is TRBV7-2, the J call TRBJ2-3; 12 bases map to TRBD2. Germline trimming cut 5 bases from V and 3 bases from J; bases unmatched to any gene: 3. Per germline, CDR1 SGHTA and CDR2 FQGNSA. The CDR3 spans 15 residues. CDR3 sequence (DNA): TGTGCCAGCAGCACTAGCGGGGGGCCTACAGATACGCAGTATTTT. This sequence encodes CASSTSGGPTDTQYF.

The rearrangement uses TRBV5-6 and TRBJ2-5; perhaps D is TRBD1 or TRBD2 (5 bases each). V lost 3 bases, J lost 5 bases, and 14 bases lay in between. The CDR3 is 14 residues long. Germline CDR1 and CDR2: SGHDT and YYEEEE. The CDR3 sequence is CASSWSGSGETQYF. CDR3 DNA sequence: TGTGCCAGCAGCTGGTCAGGGTCGGGGGAGACCCAGTACTTC.

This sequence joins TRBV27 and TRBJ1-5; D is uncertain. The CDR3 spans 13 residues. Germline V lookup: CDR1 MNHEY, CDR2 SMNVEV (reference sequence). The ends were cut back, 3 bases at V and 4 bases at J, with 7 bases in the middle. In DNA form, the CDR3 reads TGTGCCAGCAGTTTGTGGCAGAATCAGCCCCAGCATTTT. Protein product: CASSLWQNQPQHF.

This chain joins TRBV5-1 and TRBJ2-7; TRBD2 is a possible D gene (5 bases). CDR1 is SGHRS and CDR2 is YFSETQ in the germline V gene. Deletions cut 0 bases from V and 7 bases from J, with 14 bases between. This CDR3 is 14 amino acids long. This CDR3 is CASSLVSGSDEQYF. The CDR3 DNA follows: TGCGCCAGCAGCTTGGTTTCGGGGTCGGATGAGCAGTACTTC.

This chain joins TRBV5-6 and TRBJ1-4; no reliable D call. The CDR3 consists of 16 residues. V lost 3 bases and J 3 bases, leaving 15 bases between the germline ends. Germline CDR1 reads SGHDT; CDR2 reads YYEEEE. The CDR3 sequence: CASSSHSGSANEKLFF. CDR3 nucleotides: TGTGCCAGCAGCTCACACTCAGGATCTGCTAATGAAAAACTGTTTTTT.

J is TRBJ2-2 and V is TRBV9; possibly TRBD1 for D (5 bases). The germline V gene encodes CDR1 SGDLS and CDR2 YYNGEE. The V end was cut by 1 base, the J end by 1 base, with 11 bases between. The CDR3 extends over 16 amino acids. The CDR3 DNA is TGTGCCAGCAGCGTACTCAGCAGGGTGAACACCGGGGAGCTGTTTTTT. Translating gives CASSVLSRVNTGELFF.

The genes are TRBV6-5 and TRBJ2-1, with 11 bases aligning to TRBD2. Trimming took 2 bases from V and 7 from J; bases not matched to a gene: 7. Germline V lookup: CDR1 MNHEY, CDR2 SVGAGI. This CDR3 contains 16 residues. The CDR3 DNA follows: TGTGCCAGCAGTTACGACCTAGCGGGAGGCGGGAATGAGCAGTTCTTC. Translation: CASSYDLAGGGNEQFF.